A single sample gave rise to the 7 T cell receptor beta chains below, sequenced in a study of T cell changes during pregnancy in multiple sclerosis. Repertoires were generated with immunoSEQ multiplex PCR, while TCRdb's copy carries only in-frame clones and drops some. The sample lists 40,000 to 65,000 clones, 85% to 95% occurring once. The source material was CD4+ T cells from peripheral blood mononuclear cells, sampled in the third trimester of pregnancy. The receptors come from a female donor with multiple sclerosis, enrolled in a pregnancy study.

The rearrangement uses TRBV25-1 and TRBJ1-2; a weak D match, TRBD1 (6 bases). This CDR3 comprises 14 residues. Trimming removed 4 bases at V and 2 bases at J, with 11 bases between. The V gene's germline CDR1 is MGHDK and CDR2 SYGVNS. DNA for the CDR3: TGTGCCAGCAGTGTTACAGGGATCAACTATGGCTACACCTTC. Translating gives CASSVTGINYGYTF.

The genes are TRBV11-2 and TRBJ1-5; D is ambiguous. V was cut by 1 base and J by 0 bases, with 10 bases left in between. Per germline, CDR1 SGHAT and CDR2 FQNNGV. This CDR3 contains 16 residues. CDR3 protein: CASSLGAGYSNQPQHF. In nucleotides, the CDR3 is TGTGCCAGCAGCTTAGGGGCAGGCTATAGCAATCAGCCCCAGCATTTT.

CDR3: CASSSTGALNYGYTF. The CDR3, as DNA: TGTGCCAGCAGTTCCACAGGGGCCCTTAACTATGGCTACACCTTC. The chain carries TRBV7-3 and TRBJ1-2; 7 bases match TRBD1. The V gene's germline CDR1 is SGHTA and CDR2 FQGTGA. With V trimmed by 6 bases and J by 1 base, 8 bases remained unmatched. This CDR3 spans 15 amino acids.

The V call is TRBV19, the J call TRBJ1-1; D is ambiguous. The V end was cut by 3 bases, the J end by 0 bases, with 14 bases between. CDR1 LNHDA and CDR2 SQIVND come from the germline V gene (reference sequence). The CDR3 consists of 16 residues. CDR3 nucleotides: TGTGCCAGTAGTATTCAATCCGGGTGGGTGAACACTGAAGCTTTCTTT. Its protein product is CASSIQSGWVNTEAFF.

The chain carries TRBV9 and TRBJ2-3; no clear D. V dropped 3 bases and J dropped 0 bases, with 14 bases sitting between them. The germline CDR1 and CDR2 sequences are SGDLS and YYNGEE. CDR3 size: 16 residues. This chain's CDR3 is CASSEVSGTSTDTQYF. CDR3 sequence (DNA): TGTGCCAGCAGCGAGGTGTCAGGAACTAGCACAGATACGCAGTATTTT. The full variable domain, its missing parts supplied by reference TRBV9 and TRBJ2-3, is DSGVTQTPKHLITATGQRVTLRCSPRSGDLSVYWYQQSLDQGLQFLIQYYNGEERAKGNILERFSAQQFPDLHSELNLSSLELGDSALYFCASSEVSGTSTDTQYFGPGTRLTVL.

This rearrangement joins TRBV7-2 to TRBJ1-1; possibly TRBD1 for D (6 bases). CDR1 SGHTA and CDR2 FQGNSA come from the germline V gene. CDR3 size: 14 residues. V was shortened by 1 base and J by 3 bases, with 9 bases between the two germline ends. CDR3 protein: CASSLDQGYTEAFF. The CDR3 region has the DNA TGTGCCAGCAGCTTAGATCAGGGGTACACTGAAGCTTTCTTT.

The chain has TRBV25-1 and TRBJ2-3, with 7 bases lining up with TRBD1. The CDR3 extends over 16 amino acids. With V trimmed by 2 bases and J by 6 bases, 11 bases remained unmatched. The V gene's germline CDR1 is MGHDK and CDR2 SYGVNS. This CDR3 is CASSELPQTGTDTQYF. CDR3 nucleotides: TGTGCCAGCAGTGAACTCCCCCAGACAGGGACGGATACGCAGTATTTT.